This is a list of T cell receptor beta chains from one sample in a study of cytomegalovirus exposure and HLA in healthy donors. Some clones are missing from TCRdb's copy, which holds only in-frame ones; the method was immunoSEQ multiplex PCR. The sample records some 250,000 clones, roughly 87% being singletons. The sample taken for sequencing was PBMCs. These receptors all come from a woman in her thirties or forties in good health and CMV-seropositive. Both conserved end residues are part of each CDR3. The D gene is left open where the match is weak. Size values are once, few and many counts, or a class for expanded clones, and some rows have none.

abundance	d_gene	v_gene	j_gene	CDR3nt	CDR3aa
once	-	TRBV6-5	TRBJ1-1	TGTGCCAGCAGTTACGGACAGCCATTAACTGAAGCTTTCTTT	CASSYGQPLTEAFF
-	TRBD2	TRBV7-2	TRBJ2-7	TGTGCCAGCAGCTTAGTTCTAGCGGGGGGTCGGGAGCAGTACTTC	CASSLVLAGGREQYF
few	TRBD2	TRBV11-3	TRBJ2-7	TGTGCCAGCAGCGTGGGACTAGCGGTAGGGTCGGGCGAGCAGTACTTC	CASSVGLAVGSGEQYF
-	-	TRBV7-9	TRBJ1-4	TGTGCCAGCAGCACCGCCCGGGGGAATATAAATGAAAAACTGTTTTTT	CASSTARGNINEKLFF
-	TRBD1	TRBV14	TRBJ1-2	TGTGCCAGCAGCCGATCGACAGGGGGATATGGCTACACCTTC	CASSRSTGGYGYTF
-	-	TRBV11-2	TRBJ1-2	TGTGCCAGCAGCTCTGTTCAGGGAACTAACTATGGCTACACCTTC	CASSSVQGTNYGYTF
-	TRBD2	TRBV6-1	TRBJ2-1	TGTGCCAGCAGTGACCCGGGACTATCCGACAATGAGCAGTTCTTC	CASSDPGLSDNEQFF
-	-	TRBV9	TRBJ2-7	TGTGCCAGCAGCGTAGGACTTTCGAGCTCCTACGAGCAGTACTTC	CASSVGLSSSYEQYF
-	-	TRBV7-8	TRBJ1-5	TGTGCCAGCAGCCTCAACAGGGCCAAGAGTCAGCCCCAGCATTTT	CASSLNRAKSQPQHF
once	TRBD1	TRBV25-1	TRBJ1-2	TGTGCCAGCAGTGATGACAGGGGGAACTATGGCTACACCTTC	CASSDDRGNYGYTF
-	-	TRBV29-1	TRBJ1-1	TGCAGCGTTGGCAGGGGCACTGAAGCTTTCTTT	CSVGRGTEAFF
-	-	TRBV6-6	TRBJ2-7	TGTGCCAGCAGTTACTCTCGGGACACTATTTACGAGCAGTACTTC	CASSYSRDTIYEQYF
-	-	TRBV4-1	TRBJ2-3	TGCGCCAGCAGCTCCATGTGGCAGGCTGGGGATACGCAGTATTTT	CASSSMWQAGDTQYF
-	-	TRBV2	TRBJ2-5	TGTGCCAGCAGGGCGACAGAATCCCAAGAGACCCAGTACTTC	CASRATESQETQYF
once	TRBD1	TRBV7-9	TRBJ2-2	TGTGCCAGCAGCTTATACGGGACAGGGGACACCGGGGAGCTGTTTTTT	CASSLYGTGDTGELFF
few	-	TRBV4-1	TRBJ2-7	TGCGCCAGCAGGCCTACCGGCGGCGCAAGCTCCTACGAGCAGTACTTC	CASRPTGGASSYEQYF
once	-	TRBV20-1	TRBJ2-7	TGCAGTGTCAGGCACTCCTACGAGCAGTACTTC	CSVRHSYEQYF
-	TRBD1	TRBV4-1	TRBJ2-2	TGCGCCAGCAGCCAAAACTTCTTGACAGGGGGAAACACCGGGGAGCTGTTTTTT	CASSQNFLTGGNTGELFF
few	TRBD2	TRBV10-3	TRBJ2-7	TGTGCCATCAGTGATCCCAGCGGGGGGCTCTACGAGCAGTACTTC	CAISDPSGGLYEQYF
-	TRBD1	TRBV15	TRBJ2-7	TGTGCCACCAGCCCCCCACAGGGGAGATACGAGCAGTACTTC	CATSPPQGRYEQYF
-	TRBD2	TRBV10-3	TRBJ2-7	TGTGCCATCAGCCGGACTAGCCCGAACTACGAGCAGTACTTC	CAISRTSPNYEQYF
-	-	TRBV6-5	TRBJ1-5	TGTGCCAGCAGTTACTCCGTCCCTACAGGACAGCCCCAGCATTTT	CASSYSVPTGQPQHF
-	-	TRBV10-3	TRBJ2-2	TGTGCTATAAATGCCCGGGGAACAAACACCGGGGAGCTGTTTTTT	CAINARGTNTGELFF
-	TRBD2	TRBV7-8	TRBJ2-1	TGTGCCAGCAGCTTAGGGACTAGCGGGGGGGCCGATGAGCAGTTCTTC	CASSLGTSGGADEQFF
-	-	TRBV19	TRBJ2-1	TGTGCCAGTAGTCCGTGGGGGGAAATCTGGAATGAGCAGTTCTTC	CASSPWGEIWNEQFF
-	-	TRBV4-3	TRBJ1-1	TGCGCCAGCAGCCAAGCTGCGGGGACTGGCACTGAAGCTTTCTTT	CASSQAAGTGTEAFF
-	-	TRBV4-3	TRBJ2-7	TGCGCCAGCAGCCAAACGGGACGGGGGACCTACGAGCAGTACTTC	CASSQTGRGTYEQYF
-	-	TRBV2	TRBJ1-5	TGTGCCAGTCGGGACAACTTAATAAATCAGCCCCAGCATTTT	CASRDNLINQPQHF
-	-	TRBV30	TRBJ1-3	TGTGCCTGGAGTGTCCGGGGTTCTGGAAACACCATATATTTT	CAWSVRGSGNTIYF
-	-	TRBV2	TRBJ2-1	TGTGCCAGCAGGTCCGGGACAAGTTTTTACAATGAGCAGTTCTTC	CASRSGTSFYNEQFF
-	-	TRBV10-2	TRBJ1-6	TGCGCCAGCAGTGAGTGGCAGGGTAATTCACCCCTCCACTTT	CASSEWQGNSPLHF
once	TRBD1	TRBV27	TRBJ2-1	TGTGCCAGCAGGAGGATGATAACAGGGGGCTTCTACAATGAGCAGTTCTTC	CASRRMITGGFYNEQFF
-	-	TRBV12-5	TRBJ1-2	TGTGCTAGTGGTTTGGACAGGGATACCGGCTATGGCTACACCTTC	CASGLDRDTGYGYTF
-	TRBD2	TRBV11-2	TRBJ2-1	TGTGCCAGCAGCCCCCGGACTAGCTACAATGAGCAGTTCTTC	CASSPRTSYNEQFF
-	TRBD2	TRBV2	TRBJ2-1	TGTGCCAGCAGTGAAGAAAGCGGGGGCTACAATGAGCAGTTCTTC	CASSEESGGYNEQFF
-	-	TRBV27	TRBJ1-1	TGTGCCAGCACCCAGTCGGGGATCGACACTGAAGCTTTCTTT	CASTQSGIDTEAFF
-	TRBD1	TRBV18	TRBJ2-2	TGTGCCAGCTCACCAGACAGGGGGTATAACACCGGGGAGCTGTTTTTT	CASSPDRGYNTGELFF
-	TRBD2	TRBV4-1	TRBJ2-3	TGCGCCAGCAGCCAAGCTAGCGGGGGGGCCACAGATACGCAGTATTTT	CASSQASGGATDTQYF
-	-	TRBV19	TRBJ2-3	TGTGCCAGTAGTACATACAGCAGTTCCACAGATACGCAGTATTTT	CASSTYSSSTDTQYF
once	TRBD1	TRBV12-5	TRBJ1-5	TGTGCTAGTGGTGACGGGGGACAGCCAAATCAGCCCCAGCATTTT	CASGDGGQPNQPQHF
-	TRBD1	TRBV2	TRBJ2-7	TGTGCCAGCTTGACAGGGTACGAGCAGTACTTC	CASLTGYEQYF
-	TRBD1	TRBV19	TRBJ2-6	TGTGCCAGTTGTTTGGGGACAGGACGCTCTGGGGCCAACGTCCTGACTTTC	CASCLGTGRSGANVLTF
few	-	TRBV5-4	TRBJ2-7	TGTGCCAGCAGCCTTCAGGGGCCCTACGAGCAGTACTTC	CASSLQGPYEQYF
-	-	TRBV25-1	TRBJ2-1	TGTGCCAGCAAGGGAGACGTGGGTGGCAATGAGCAGTTCTTC	CASKGDVGGNEQFF
-	-	TRBV5-4	TRBJ2-5	TGTGCCAGCAGCTCCGGGACACCGACAACGCAAGAGACCCAGTACTTC	CASSSGTPTTQETQYF
-	TRBD1	TRBV5-1	TRBJ2-2	TGCGCCAGCAGCAAGGGACAGGGGGCCACCGGGGAGCTGTTTTTT	CASSKGQGATGELFF
-	-	TRBV7-9	TRBJ2-6	TGTGCCAGCAGCTTTGGCAGGGGGAGGACTGGGGCCAACGTCCTGACTTTC	CASSFGRGRTGANVLTF
few	TRBD2	TRBV7-9	TRBJ2-3	TGTGCCAGCAGCTTAATAGCGGGAGCTGATACGCAGTATTTT	CASSLIAGADTQYF
once	-	TRBV7-2	TRBJ2-7	TGTGCCAGCAGTCACAACCCGTTCCCCTACGAGCAGTACTTC	CASSHNPFPYEQYF
-	-	TRBV7-9	TRBJ1-4	TGTGCCAGCAGCTTGGACACCACTAATGAAAAACTGTTTTTT	CASSLDTTNEKLFF
-	-	TRBV5-1	TRBJ2-7	TGCGCCAGCAGCTTGGGAGGTGGTTCCTACGAGCAGTACTTC	CASSLGGGSYEQYF
-	-	TRBV6-5	TRBJ2-2	TGTGCCGGCAGTTTAACCGGGACCGGGGAGCTGTTTTTT	CAGSLTGTGELFF
-	-	TRBV5-1	TRBJ2-3	TGCGCCAGCAGCTTTGGAGGAAGCACAGATACGCAGTATTTT	CASSFGGSTDTQYF
-	-	TRBV29-1	TRBJ1-3	TGCAGCGTTGTAGCCGGAAATACCATATATTTT	CSVVAGNTIYF
-	-	TRBV5-1	TRBJ1-3	TGCGCCAGCAGCTTTTGGGATATGGGGGCCCTTAGCTCTGGAAACACCATATATTTT	CASSFWDMGALSSGNTIYF
-	-	TRBV19	TRBJ2-7	TGTGCCAGTAGTTTCGGGGAGAGGAACTACGAGCAGTACTTC	CASSFGERNYEQYF
-	-	TRBV20-1	TRBJ2-1	TGCAGTGCTACGCTAGGTAGCGAGCAGTTCTTC	CSATLGSEQFF
few	-	TRBV7-2	TRBJ2-3	TGTGCCAGCAGCCAGATAGGGGCTATCACAGATACGCAGTATTTT	CASSQIGAITDTQYF
few	-	TRBV19	TRBJ1-2	TGTGCCAGTAGTATGGAGGGAAAAGGCTACACCTTC	CASSMEGKGYTF
-	-	TRBV27	TRBJ1-1	TGTGCCAGCAGCCCACGGGGAGGGTGGACTGAAGCTTTCTTT	CASSPRGGWTEAFF